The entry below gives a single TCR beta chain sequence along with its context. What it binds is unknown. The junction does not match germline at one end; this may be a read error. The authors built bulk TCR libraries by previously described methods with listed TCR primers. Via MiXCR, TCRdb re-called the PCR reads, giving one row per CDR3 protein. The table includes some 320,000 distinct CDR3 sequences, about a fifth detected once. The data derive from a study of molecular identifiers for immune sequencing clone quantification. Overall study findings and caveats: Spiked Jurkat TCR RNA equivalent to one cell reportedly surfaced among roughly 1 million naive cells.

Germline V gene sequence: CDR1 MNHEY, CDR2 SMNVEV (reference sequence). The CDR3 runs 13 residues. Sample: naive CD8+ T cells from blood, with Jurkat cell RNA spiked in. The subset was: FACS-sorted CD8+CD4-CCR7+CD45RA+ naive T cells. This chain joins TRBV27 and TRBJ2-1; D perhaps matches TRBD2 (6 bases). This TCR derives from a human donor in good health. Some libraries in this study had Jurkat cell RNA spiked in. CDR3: CASSRGSYNKQFF. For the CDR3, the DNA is TGTGCCAGCAGTCGGGGGTCCTACAATAAGCAGTTCTTC.